This is a list of T cell receptor beta chains from one sample in a study of blood T cell repertoires in COVID-19. TCRdb's copy holds only in-frame clones and misses some; the assay was immunoSEQ multiplex PCR. The table records some 200,000 clones, about 85% of them present only once. The sample consisted of peripheral blood. These receptors were collected from a man between 60 and 70 years old with active or convalescent COVID-19. Each CDR3 is given without its conserved first and last residue.

CDR3,V
ASSAGRNTEAF,TRBV7-3
ASSRTVYTGELF,TRBV27
ASSEQGARGYT,TRBV6-1
ASSSGLVSTDTQY,TRBV6-5
ASSFGQGFGEQY,TRBV13
ASSKTGSGEAF,TRBV5-1
ASGLLLVGGRNQPQH,TRBV12-5
ASRGQVTNEKLF,TRBV6-5
ASKGEAGGYT,TRBV19
ASSYGREIGSFPLH,TRBV6-6
ASSLNPGTGVEAF,TRBV27
ASNRGLQSYEQY,TRBV5-6
ASRPTGGRNNEQF,TRBV27
ASSSLRGVNTEAF,TRBV19
ASNPDRVENT,TRBV3-1/TRBV3-2
ASNRDRGNEQF,TRBV5-5
ASSQGAGSSLH,TRBV7-3